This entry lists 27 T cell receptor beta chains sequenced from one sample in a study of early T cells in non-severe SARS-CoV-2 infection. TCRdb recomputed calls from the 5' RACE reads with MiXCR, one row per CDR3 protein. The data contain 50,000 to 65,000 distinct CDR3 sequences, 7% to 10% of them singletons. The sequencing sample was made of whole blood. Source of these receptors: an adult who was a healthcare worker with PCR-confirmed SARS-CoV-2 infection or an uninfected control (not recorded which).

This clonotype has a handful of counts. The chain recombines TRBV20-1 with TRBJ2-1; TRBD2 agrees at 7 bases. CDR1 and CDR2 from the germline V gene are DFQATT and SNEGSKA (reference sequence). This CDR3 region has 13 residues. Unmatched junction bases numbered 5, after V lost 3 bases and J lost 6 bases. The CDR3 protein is CSASRVAGNEQFF. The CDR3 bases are TGCAGTGCTAGTAGGGTAGCGGGCAATGAGCAGTTCTTC.

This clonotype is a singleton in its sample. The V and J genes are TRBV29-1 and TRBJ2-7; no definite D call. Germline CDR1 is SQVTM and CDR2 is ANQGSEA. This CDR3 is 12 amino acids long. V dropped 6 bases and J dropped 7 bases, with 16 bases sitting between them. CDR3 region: CSVASSTTEQYF. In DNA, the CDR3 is TGCAGCGTGGCCAGCTCTACGACTGAGCAGTACTTC.

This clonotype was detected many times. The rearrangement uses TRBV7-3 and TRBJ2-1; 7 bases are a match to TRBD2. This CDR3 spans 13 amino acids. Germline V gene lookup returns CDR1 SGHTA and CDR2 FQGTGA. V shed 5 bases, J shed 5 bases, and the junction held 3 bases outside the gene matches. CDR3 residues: CASSRGSNNEQFF. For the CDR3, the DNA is TGTGCCAGCAGCCGCGGGAGTAACAATGAGCAGTTCTTC.

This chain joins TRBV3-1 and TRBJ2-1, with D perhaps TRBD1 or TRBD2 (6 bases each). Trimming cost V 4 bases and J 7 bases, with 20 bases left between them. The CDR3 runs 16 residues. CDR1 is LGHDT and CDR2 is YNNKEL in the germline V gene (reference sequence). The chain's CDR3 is CASSRPPFTGRNEQFF. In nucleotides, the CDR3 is TGTGCCAGCAGCCGGCCCCCGTTTACAGGGAGGAATGAGCAGTTCTTC.

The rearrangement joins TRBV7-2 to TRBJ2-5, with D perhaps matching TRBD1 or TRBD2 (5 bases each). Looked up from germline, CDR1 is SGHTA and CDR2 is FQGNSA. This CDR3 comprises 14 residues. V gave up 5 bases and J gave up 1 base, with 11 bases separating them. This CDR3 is CASSPGAAQETQYF. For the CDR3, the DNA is TGTGCCAGCAGCCCCGGGGCAGCCCAAGAGACCCAGTACTTC.

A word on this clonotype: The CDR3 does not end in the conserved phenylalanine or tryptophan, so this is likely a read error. The CDR3 sequence is CSASASFSGNTIYL. The CDR3, as DNA: TGCAGTGCTAGCGCAAGTTTCTCTGGAAACACCATATATTTA. V usage is TRBV20-1 and J usage is TRBJ1-3; D is undetermined. Trimming took 3 bases from V and 0 from J, leaving 9 bases between them. Germline V gene lookup returns CDR1 DFQATT and CDR2 SNEGSKA (reference sequence). The CDR3 loop spans 14 amino acids.

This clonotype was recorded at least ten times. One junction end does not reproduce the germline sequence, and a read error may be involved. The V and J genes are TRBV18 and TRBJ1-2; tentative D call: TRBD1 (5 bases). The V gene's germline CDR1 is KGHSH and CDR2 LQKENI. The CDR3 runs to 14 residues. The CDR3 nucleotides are TGTGCCAGCTCACCACAACCGGGGACTATGGCTGTGAGCTTC. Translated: CASSPQPGTMAVSF.

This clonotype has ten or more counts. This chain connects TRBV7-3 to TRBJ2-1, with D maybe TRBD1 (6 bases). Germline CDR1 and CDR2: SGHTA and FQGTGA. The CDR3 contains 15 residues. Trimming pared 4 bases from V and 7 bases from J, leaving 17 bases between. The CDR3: CASSSTRIQGNEQFF. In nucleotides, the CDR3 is TGTGCCAGCAGCTCCACTCGAATACAGGGTAATGAGCAGTTCTTC.

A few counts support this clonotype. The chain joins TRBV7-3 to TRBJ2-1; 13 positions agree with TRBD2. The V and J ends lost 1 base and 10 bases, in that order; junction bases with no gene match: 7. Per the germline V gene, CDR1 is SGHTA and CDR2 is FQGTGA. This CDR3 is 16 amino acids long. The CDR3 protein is CASSLMATSGRAEQFF. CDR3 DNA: TGTGCCAGCAGCTTAATGGCTACTAGCGGGAGGGCCGAGCAGTTCTTC.

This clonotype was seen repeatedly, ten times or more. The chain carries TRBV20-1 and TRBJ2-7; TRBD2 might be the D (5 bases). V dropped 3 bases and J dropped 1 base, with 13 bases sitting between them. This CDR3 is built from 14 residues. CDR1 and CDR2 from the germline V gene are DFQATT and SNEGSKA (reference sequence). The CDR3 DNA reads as TGCAGTGCTAGTTCCGGAGGCGGATCCTACGAGCAGTACTTC. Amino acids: CSASSGGGSYEQYF.

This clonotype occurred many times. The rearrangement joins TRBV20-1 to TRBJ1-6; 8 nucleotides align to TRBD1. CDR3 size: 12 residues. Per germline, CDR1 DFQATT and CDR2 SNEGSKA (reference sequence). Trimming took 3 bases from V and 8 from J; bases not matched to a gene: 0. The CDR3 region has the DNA TGCAGTGCTAGGACAGGGGATTCACCCCTCCACTTT. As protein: CSARTGDSPLHF.

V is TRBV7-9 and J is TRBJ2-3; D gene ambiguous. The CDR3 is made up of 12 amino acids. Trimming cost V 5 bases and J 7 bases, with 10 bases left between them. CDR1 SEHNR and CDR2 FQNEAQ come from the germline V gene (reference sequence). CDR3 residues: CASSLSTYTQYF. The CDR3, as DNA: TGTGCCAGCAGCCTATCCACGTATACGCAGTATTTT. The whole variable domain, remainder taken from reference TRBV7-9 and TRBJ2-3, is DTGVSQNPRHKITKRGQNVTFRCDPISEHNRLYWYRQTLGQGPEFLTYFQNEAQLEKSRLLSDRFSAERPKGSFSTLEIQRTEQGDSAMYLCASSLSTYTQYFGPGTRLTVL.

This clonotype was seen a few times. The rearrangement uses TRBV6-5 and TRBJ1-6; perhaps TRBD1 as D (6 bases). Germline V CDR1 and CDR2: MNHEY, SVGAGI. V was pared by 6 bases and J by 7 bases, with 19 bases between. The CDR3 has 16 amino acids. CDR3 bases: TGTGCCAGCAGCATTGCATGGGGGGGCCGCAATTCACCCCTCCACTTT. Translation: CASSIAWGGRNSPLHF.

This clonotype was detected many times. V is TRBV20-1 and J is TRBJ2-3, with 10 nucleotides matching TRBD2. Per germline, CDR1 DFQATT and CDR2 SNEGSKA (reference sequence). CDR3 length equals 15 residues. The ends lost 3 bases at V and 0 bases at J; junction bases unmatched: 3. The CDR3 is CSASLAGVSTDTQYF. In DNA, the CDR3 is TGCAGTGCTAGTCTAGCGGGGGTTAGCACAGATACGCAGTATTTT.

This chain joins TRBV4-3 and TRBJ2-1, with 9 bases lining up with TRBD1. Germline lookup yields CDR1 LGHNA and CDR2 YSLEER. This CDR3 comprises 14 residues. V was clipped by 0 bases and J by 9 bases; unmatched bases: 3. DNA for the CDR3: TGCGCCAGCAGCCAAGAGGGACAGGGCCGTGAGCAGTTCTTC. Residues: CASSQEGQGREQFF.

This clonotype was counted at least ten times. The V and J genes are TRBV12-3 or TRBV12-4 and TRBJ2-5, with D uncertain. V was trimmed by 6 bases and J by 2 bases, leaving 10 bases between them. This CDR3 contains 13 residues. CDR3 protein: CASSRGRQETQYF. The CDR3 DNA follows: TGTGCCAGCAGCCGCGGACGTCAAGAGACCCAGTACTTC.

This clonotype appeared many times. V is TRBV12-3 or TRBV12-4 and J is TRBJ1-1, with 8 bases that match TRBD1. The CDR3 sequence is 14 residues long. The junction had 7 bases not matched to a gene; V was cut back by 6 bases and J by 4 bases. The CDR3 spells CASSPVTGGTEAFF. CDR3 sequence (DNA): TGTGCCAGCAGCCCAGTCACAGGGGGCACTGAAGCTTTCTTT.

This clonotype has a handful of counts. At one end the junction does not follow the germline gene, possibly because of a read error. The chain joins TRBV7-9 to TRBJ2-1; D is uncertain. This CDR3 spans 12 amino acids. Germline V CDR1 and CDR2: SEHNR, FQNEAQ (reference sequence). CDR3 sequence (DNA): TGTGCCAGCAGCTTAGGGTCTAGAACCTTGGTCTTC. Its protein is CASSLGSRTLVF.

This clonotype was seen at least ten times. CDR3 sequence (DNA): TGTGCCAGCAGTTCCGGGACAGGGAGTGCCTATGGCTACACCTTC. It codes for CASSSGTGSAYGYTF. The J gene is TRBJ1-2, the V gene TRBV12-3 or TRBV12-4; 9 positions match TRBD1. CDR3 length: 15 amino acids. Losses at the gene ends were 4 bases for V and 4 bases for J; bases not matched to a gene: 7.

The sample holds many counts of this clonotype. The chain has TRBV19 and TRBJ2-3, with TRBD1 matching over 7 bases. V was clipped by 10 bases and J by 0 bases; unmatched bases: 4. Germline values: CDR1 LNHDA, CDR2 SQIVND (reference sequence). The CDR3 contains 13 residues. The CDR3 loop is CATGTASTDTQYF. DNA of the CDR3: TGTGCCACCGGGACAGCTAGCACAGATACGCAGTATTTT.

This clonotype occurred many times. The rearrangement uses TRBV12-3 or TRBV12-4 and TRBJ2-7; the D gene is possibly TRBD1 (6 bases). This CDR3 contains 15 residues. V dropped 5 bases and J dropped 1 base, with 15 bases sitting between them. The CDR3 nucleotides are TGTGCCAGCAGTACACAGGGCGGTTTATCCTACGAGCAGTACTTC. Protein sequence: CASSTQGGLSYEQYF.

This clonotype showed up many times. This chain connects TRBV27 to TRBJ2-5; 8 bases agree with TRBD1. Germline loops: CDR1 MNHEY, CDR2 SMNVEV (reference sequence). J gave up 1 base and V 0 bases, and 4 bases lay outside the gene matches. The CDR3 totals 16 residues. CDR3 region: CASSLSRGTGQETQYF. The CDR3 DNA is TGTGCCAGCAGTTTATCAAGGGGGACAGGCCAAGAGACCCAGTACTTC.

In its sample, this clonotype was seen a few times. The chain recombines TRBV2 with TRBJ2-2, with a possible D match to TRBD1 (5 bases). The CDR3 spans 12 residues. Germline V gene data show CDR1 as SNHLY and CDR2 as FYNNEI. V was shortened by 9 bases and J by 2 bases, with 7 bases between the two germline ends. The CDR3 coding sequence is TGTGCCAGGGGGCTTAACACCGGGGAGCTGTTTTTT. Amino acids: CARGLNTGELFF.

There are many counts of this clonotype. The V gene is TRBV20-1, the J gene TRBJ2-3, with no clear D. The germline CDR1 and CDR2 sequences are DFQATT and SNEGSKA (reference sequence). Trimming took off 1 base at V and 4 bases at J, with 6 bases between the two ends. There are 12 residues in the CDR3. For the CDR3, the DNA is TGCAGTGCTAGAGGGAAGCCAGATACGCAGTATTTT. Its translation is CSARGKPDTQYF.

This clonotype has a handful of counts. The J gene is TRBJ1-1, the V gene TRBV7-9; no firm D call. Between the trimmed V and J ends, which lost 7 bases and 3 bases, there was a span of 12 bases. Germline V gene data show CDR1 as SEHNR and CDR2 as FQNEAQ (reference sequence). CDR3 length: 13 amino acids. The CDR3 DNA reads TGTGCCAGCATCCTCGCCAGCGACACTGAAGCTTTCTTT. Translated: CASILASDTEAFF.

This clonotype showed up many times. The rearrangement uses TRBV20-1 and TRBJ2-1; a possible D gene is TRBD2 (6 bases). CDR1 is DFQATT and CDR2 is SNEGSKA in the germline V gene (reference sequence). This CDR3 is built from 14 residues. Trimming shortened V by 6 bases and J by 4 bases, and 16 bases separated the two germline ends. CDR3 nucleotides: TGCAGTGCCAGGGCAGCGGGTATATACAATGAGCAGTTCTTC. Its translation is CSARAAGIYNEQFF.

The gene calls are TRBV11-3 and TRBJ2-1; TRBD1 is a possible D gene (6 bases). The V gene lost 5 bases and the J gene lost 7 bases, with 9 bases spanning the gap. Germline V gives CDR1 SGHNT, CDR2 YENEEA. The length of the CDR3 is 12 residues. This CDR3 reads CASSPQGNEQFF. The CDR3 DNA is TGTGCCAGCAGCCCCCAGGGGAATGAGCAGTTCTTC.